This entry lists 17 T cell receptor beta chains sequenced from one sample in a study of beta chain features in type 1 diabetes. Every bit of the isolated RNA underwent reverse transcription, so sequencing read expressed TCRB transcripts. The repertoire was sequenced with immunoSEQ multiplex PCR; TCRdb's copy has only in-frame clones and lacks some. The table has roughly 400,000 clones, approximately 16% seen once; the top ten hold 0.019%. Material: naive CD4+ T cells from blood. These receptors were taken from a woman aged 18-29 years in good health.

This clone was picked up a small number of times. The V call is TRBV23-1, the J call TRBJ2-2; TRBD2 is a possible D gene (6 bases). TRBV23-1 is placed among ORFs of uncertain function. The V and J ends lost 3 bases and 0 bases respectively, with 11 bases between them. This CDR3 contains 16 residues. This CDR3 reads CASSHMGRSNTGELFF. In nucleotides, the CDR3 is TGCGCCAGCAGTCATATGGGGAGGTCGAACACCGGGGAGCTGTTTTTT.

The chain has TRBV28 and TRBJ2-7; 7 bases map to TRBD1. CDR1 is MDHEN and CDR2 is SYDVKM in the germline V gene. Trimming took 5 bases from V and 2 from J; bases not matched to a gene: 0. The CDR3 is 12 residues long. Here the CDR3 reads CASSGQAYEQYF. CDR3 nucleotide sequence: TGTGCCAGCAGTGGACAGGCCTACGAGCAGTACTTC.

This chain connects TRBV5-1 to TRBJ2-1; TRBD2 matches at 11 bases. The germline V gene has CDR1 SGHRS and CDR2 YFSETQ. The CDR3 length is 16 residues. V lost 3 bases to trimming and J lost 7 bases; unmatched junction nucleotides: 9. CDR3 amino acids: CASSSVAGGPTNEQFF. The DNA for the CDR3 is TGCGCCAGCAGCTCTGTAGCGGGAGGGCCCACAAATGAGCAGTTCTTC.

This clone was counted between two and nine times. The chain has TRBV9 and TRBJ2-7, with D possibly being TRBD2 (6 bases). Between the trimmed V and J ends, which lost 0 bases and 3 bases, there was a span of 13 bases. Germline-derived CDR1 and CDR2 are SGDLS and YYNGEE. The CDR3 is 15 residues long. The CDR3 nucleotides are TGTGCCAGCAGCGTAGGAATAGGAGGGGACTACGAGCAGTACTTC. Translation: CASSVGIGGDYEQYF.

The chain joins TRBV15 to TRBJ2-5, with D possibly TRBD1 on 5 matching bases. V was pared by 5 bases and J by 2 bases, with 21 bases between. Germline values: CDR1 LNHNV, CDR2 YYDKDF (reference sequence). This CDR3 spans 17 amino acids. The CDR3 DNA follows: TGTGCCACCAGCGGAAGAGACAGACGTACGCTTCAAGAGACCCAGTACTTC. Translating it yields CATSGRDRRTLQETQYF.

This clone has just a few counts. At the DNA level, this CDR3 is encoded by other sequences in the same sample as well. The rearrangement links TRBV18 to TRBJ2-1, with 10 nucleotides matching TRBD2. Trimming at V came to 0 bases and at J to 6 bases, leaving 5 bases not matched to a gene. The CDR3 consists of 16 residues. Germline CDR1 is KGHSH and CDR2 is LQKENI. In nucleotides, the CDR3 is TGTGCCAGCTCACCACCAGGGCTAGCGGGAGCCAATGAGCAGTTCTTC. This codes for CASSPPGLAGANEQFF.

The chain links TRBV7-9 to TRBJ1-4, with 7 nucleotides matching TRBD1. Germline V CDR1 and CDR2: SEHNR, FQNEAQ (reference sequence). J gave up 5 bases and V 3 bases, and 3 bases lay outside the gene matches. This CDR3 comprises 14 residues. Here the CDR3 reads CASSLGQRNEKLFF. The CDR3 DNA reads as TGTGCCAGCAGCTTGGGACAGCGAAATGAAAAACTGTTTTTT.

This clone was recorded only once. The chain joins TRBV18 to TRBJ2-2; 7 bases match TRBD1. Unmatched junction bases numbered 10, after V lost 0 bases and J lost 6 bases. Germline-derived CDR1 and CDR2 are KGHSH and LQKENI. CDR3 size: 17 residues. The CDR3 loop reads CASSPPVTGKFAGELFF. DNA of the CDR3: TGTGCCAGCTCACCACCTGTGACAGGGAAGTTCGCCGGGGAGCTGTTTTTT.

The CDR3 DNA reads as TGTGCCAGCAGCTTCCGGGGACAGACCTACGAGCAGTACTTC. Protein: CASSFRGQTYEQYF. The J gene is TRBJ2-7, the V gene TRBV7-2, with TRBD1 matching 7 bases. Germline V gene data show CDR1 as SGHTA and CDR2 as FQGNSA. With V trimmed by 3 bases and J by 2 bases, 4 bases remained unmatched. The CDR3 runs 14 residues.

This clone was counted between two and nine times. CDR3 amino acids: CASSPGTGKTDTQYF. The CDR3 nucleotides read TGTGCCAGCTCACCGGGGACAGGGAAGACAGATACGCAGTATTTT. The J gene is TRBJ2-3, the V gene TRBV18; 9 bases line up with TRBD1. Germline CDR1 is KGHSH and CDR2 is LQKENI. This CDR3 contains 15 residues. The V and J ends lost 3 bases and 3 bases, in that order; junction bases with no gene match: 4.

The J gene is TRBJ2-1, the V gene TRBV6-1, with D possibly TRBD2 on 6 matching bases. Germline-derived CDR1 and CDR2 are MNHNS and SASEGT. Trimming shortened V by 8 bases and J by 7 bases, and 6 bases separated the two germline ends. This CDR3 is built from 10 residues. DNA of the CDR3: TGTGCCAGCGCGGGGAATGAGCAGTTCTTC. Translating it yields CASAGNEQFF.

This clone was counted a few times. The V call is TRBV7-3, the J call TRBJ2-1; D call uncertain. CDR1 is SGHTA and CDR2 is FQGTGA in the germline V gene. This CDR3 has 13 amino acids. The germline V and J ends were trimmed by 5 bases and 7 bases, with 12 bases remaining between them. This CDR3 reads CASSLGDPNEQFF. CDR3 in DNA: TGTGCCAGCAGCCTCGGAGACCCAAATGAGCAGTTCTTC.

Only a few counts were recorded for this clone. V gene TRBV5-1 combines with J gene TRBJ2-5; 7 positions agree with TRBD2. J lost 5 bases, V lost 3 bases, and 7 bases had no gene match. The CDR3 runs 14 residues. Germline loops: CDR1 SGHRS, CDR2 YFSETQ. CDR3 in DNA: TGCGCCAGCAGCTCCAGCGGGATCATTGAGACCCAGTACTTC. Residues: CASSSSGIIETQYF. Based on the CDR3 plus reference TRBV5-1 and TRBJ2-5, the full variable domain is KAGVTQTPRYLIKTRGQQVTLSCSPISGHRSVSWYQQTPGQGLQFLFEYFSETQRNKGNFPGRFSGRQFSNSRSEMNVSTLELGDSALYLCASSSSGIIETQYFGPGTRLLVL.

In its sample, this clone was seen a few times. The chain links TRBV28 to TRBJ2-3, with D tentatively TRBD1 (6 bases). Deletions cut 4 bases from V and 2 bases from J, with 13 bases between. This CDR3 comprises 15 residues. The germline CDR1 and CDR2 sequences are MDHEN and SYDVKM. The CDR3 protein is CASSSGGSLTDTQYF. CDR3 nucleotide sequence: TGTGCCAGCAGTTCTGGGGGCTCACTCACAGATACGCAGTATTTT.

The chain recombines TRBV5-4 with TRBJ2-2; TRBD1 matches at 8 bases. The CDR3 extends over 16 amino acids. V trimming: 4 bases; J trimming: 0 bases; junction bases outside the gene matches: 5. Per the germline V gene, CDR1 is SGHNT and CDR2 is YYREEE (reference sequence). The CDR3 region has the DNA TGTGCCAGCAGCAGATGGACAGGGACGAACACCGGGGAGCTGTTTTTT. Translation: CASSRWTGTNTGELFF.

This clone occurred a few times. The genes are TRBV27 and TRBJ1-1; 7 bases agree with TRBD1. After removal of 7 bases from V and 0 bases from J, the junction contained 5 bases not matched to a gene. Germline CDR1 MNHEY, CDR2 SMNVEV (reference sequence). The CDR3 contains 14 residues. In DNA form, the CDR3 reads TGTGCCAGCATCAGGGACAGACTGAACACTGAAGCTTTCTTT. Translating gives CASIRDRLNTEAFF.

This clone was counted between two and nine times. The J gene is TRBJ2-5, the V gene TRBV7-2; 7 bases match TRBD2. In germline, CDR1 is SGHTA, CDR2 FQGNSA. The CDR3 length is 15 residues. J gave up 5 bases and V 5 bases, and 11 bases lay outside the gene matches. The CDR3 region has the DNA TGTGCCAGCAGCCTCGCGGGGAGCGGGGTTGAGACCCAGTACTTC. Amino acids: CASSLAGSGVETQYF.